These 2 T cell receptor beta chains were sequenced from one sample in a study of a mutant IDH1 vaccine in newly diagnosed glioma (dated by TCRdb to about 2021). These receptors have no known antigen. The method was the immunoSEQ multiplex PCR assay. Imported from immuneACCESS, the table was reduced by TCRdb to in-frame sequences with V and J called. These copies leave out some clones; in studies compared against another copy, an unresolved V gene accounts for under half, and the cause of the remainder is not known. Within this sample are some 13,000 clones, with around 77% of them counted one time only. The top ten hold around 4% of the sample. The time point label, read with the paper, signifies: week 47, end of study. Each vaccine dose, consisting of 300 ug of a 20-mer mutant IDH1 peptide in Montanide, was administered subcutaneously with topical imiquimod. The sequences come from PBMCs, collected from a glioma patient whose treatment included an IDH1 peptide vaccine. The receptors were gathered from a woman in her thirties or forties with glioma.

V and J are TRBV7-2 and TRBJ1-2; D unclear. Per germline, CDR1 SGHTA and CDR2 FQGNSA. This CDR3 has 13 amino acids. V was cut by 2 bases and J by 12 bases, with 16 bases left in between. CDR3 in DNA: TGTGCCAGCAGCTTACGAGACGGCGGCGAGAACACCTTC. Translated, it gives CASSLRDGGENTF.

This sequence joins TRBV10-2 and TRBJ2-2; 9 bases agree with TRBD2. There are 15 residues in the CDR3. From germline, CDR1 is WSHSY and CDR2 SAAADI. V was clipped by 7 bases and J by 3 bases; unmatched bases: 6. For the CDR3, the DNA is TGCGCCAGCACCTCCGGGACTAGCTACACCGGGGAGCTGTTTTTT. It is translated as CASTSGTSYTGELFF.